Sequencing of this T cell receptor beta chain was carried out in a study of patients and donors after allogeneic stem cell transplantation. TCRdb redid the calling of the RT-PCR reads with MiXCR, one entry per CDR3 protein. The top ten hold less than 9.5% of the sample, which has approximately 410,000 distinct CDR3 sequences, 16% seen once. This clonotype was seen repeatedly, ten times or more. A read error may account for a junction end that differs from germline. This CDR3 comprises 11 residues. The germline gives CDR1 LGHNA, CDR2 YSLEER. The TCR was taken from a human donor who was either an allogeneic HSCT recipient or a stem cell or donor lymphocyte infusion donor (not recorded which). It is not recorded whose cells these are; they may come from a transplant donor. Sequenced sample: blood, either unsorted or a sorted T cell fraction (not recorded which). The rearrangement links TRBV4-3 to TRBJ2-1; D call uncertain. The CDR3 spells CASSQANEQFF. The CDR3 coding sequence is TGTGCCAGCAGTCAGGCGAATGAGCAGTTCTTC.